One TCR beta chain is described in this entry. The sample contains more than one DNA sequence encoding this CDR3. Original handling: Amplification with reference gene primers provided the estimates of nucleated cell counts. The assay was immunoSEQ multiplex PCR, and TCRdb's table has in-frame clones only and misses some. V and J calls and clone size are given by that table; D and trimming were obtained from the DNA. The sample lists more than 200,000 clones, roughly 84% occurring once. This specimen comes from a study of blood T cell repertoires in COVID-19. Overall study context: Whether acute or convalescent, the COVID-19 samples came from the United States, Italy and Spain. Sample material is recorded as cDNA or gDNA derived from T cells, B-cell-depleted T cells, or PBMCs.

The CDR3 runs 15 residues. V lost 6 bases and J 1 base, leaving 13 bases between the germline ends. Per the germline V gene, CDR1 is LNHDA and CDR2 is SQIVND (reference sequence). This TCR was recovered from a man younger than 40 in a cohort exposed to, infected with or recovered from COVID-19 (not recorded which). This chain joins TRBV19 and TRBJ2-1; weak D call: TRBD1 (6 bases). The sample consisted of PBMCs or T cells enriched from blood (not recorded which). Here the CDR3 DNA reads TGTGCCAGTAGACCAGACAGGAGTTCCTACAATGAGCAGTTCTTC. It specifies CASRPDRSSYNEQFF.